One and the same sample provided the 3 T cell receptor beta chains below, sequenced in a study of Ad26.COV2.S vaccination and SARS-CoV-2 variants. The assay was immunoSEQ multiplex PCR, and TCRdb's table has in-frame clones only and misses some. The sample contains some 450,000 clones, around 91% of which appear only once. Treatment described: roughly 18 received Ad26.COV2.S at low or high dose, single or two shots; 5 received placebo; per-sample allocation not given. Collection of samples fell on day 63 after the first vaccine or placebo injection. Sequenced here: peripheral blood, sampled in a trial of Ad26.COV2.S vaccine versus placebo. The origin of the receptors is a person between 18 and 60 years old who received the Ad26.COV2.S COVID-19 vaccine or a placebo.

The V and J genes are TRBV10-3 and TRBJ1-1; D not resolved. Trimming stripped 6 bases from V and 3 bases from J, with 14 bases between. The CDR3 is 14 amino acids. Germline V gene sequence: CDR1 ENHRY, CDR2 SYGVKD. In DNA, the CDR3 is TGTGCCATCAGCGCCACAGCTTTCGACACTGAAGCTTTCTTT. Protein product: CAISATAFDTEAFF.

There are a few counts of this clone. For the CDR3, the DNA is TGTGCCAGCAGCTTAAGAGTGGGCCACTCCTACGAGCAGTACTTC. Its translation is CASSLRVGHSYEQYF. The V call is TRBV7-8, the J call TRBJ2-7, with D unresolved. Trimming removed 2 bases from V and 0 bases from J, with 11 bases in between. Germline CDR1 is SGHVS and CDR2 is FQNEAQ. The CDR3 totals 15 residues. The variable domain in full, completed from reference TRBV7-8 and TRBJ2-7, reads GAGVSQSPRYKVAKRGQDVALRCDPISGHVSLFWYQQALGQGPEFLTYFQNEAQLDKSGLPSDRFFAERPEGSVSTLKIQRTQQEDSAVYLCASSLRVGHSYEQYFGPGTRLTVT.

V is TRBV7-3 and J is TRBJ2-4; 8 bases align to TRBD2. V was pared by 1 base and J by 8 bases, with 4 bases of the junction left unmatched. This CDR3 comprises 14 residues. CDR1 is SGHTA and CDR2 is FQGTGA in the germline V gene. The CDR3 sequence: CASSLKAGDYIQYF. CDR3 in DNA: TGTGCCAGCAGCTTAAAAGCGGGAGATTACATTCAGTACTTC.